A selection of T cell receptor beta chains follows, all from one sample in a study of T cells in localized non-small cell lung cancer. Measured with immunoSEQ multiplex PCR; TCRdb has only the in-frame clones, and not every one. The sample includes 90,000 or so clones, roughly 86% seen only once; the top ten take about 16%. The source was peripheral blood, collected before any cancer treatment. These TCRs come from a man aged 35-69 years with stage I squamous cell lung carcinoma. CDR3s include the opening cysteine and the closing phenylalanine or tryptophan. The order of the fields is D gene, clone size, V gene, J gene, CDR3 protein, CDR3 DNA. D genes are given only for firm matches. Size tells how often a clone was seen (once, few, many) or the class of an expanded clone, and some rows leave it out.

TRBD1	.	TRBV7-4	TRBJ2-2	CASSPGERTGDFINTGELFF	TGTGCCAGCAGCCCAGGTGAGAGGACAGGGGATTTTATAAACACCGGGGAGCTGTTTTTT
.	few	TRBV9	TRBJ1-1	CASNRDMNTEAFF	TGTGCCAGTAACAGGGATATGAACACTGAAGCTTTCTTT
.	.	TRBV5-1	TRBJ2-5	CASSWGIGVSRETQYF	TGCGCCAGCAGCTGGGGCATCGGGGTCTCGCGAGAGACCCAGTACTTC
TRBD1	.	TRBV5-4	TRBJ2-5	CASSLGTEETQYF	TGTGCCAGCAGCCTAGGGACAGAGGAGACCCAGTACTTC
.	.	TRBV5-1	TRBJ2-5	CASSLNPKVQYF	TGCGCCAGCAGCTTGAACCCCAAGGTCCAGTACTTC
.	.	TRBV2	TRBJ1-2	CASSGGNYGYTF	TGTGCCAGCAGTGGCGGTAACTATGGCTACACCTTC
TRBD1	.	TRBV6-6	TRBJ1-5	CASSFEGAENQPQHF	TGTGCCAGCAGTTTTGAGGGGGCCGAAAATCAGCCCCAGCATTTT
TRBD1	.	TRBV14	TRBJ2-1	CASSQGDSIYNEQFF	TGTGCCAGCAGCCAAGGGGACAGCATCTACAATGAGCAGTTCTTC
.	.	TRBV5-1	TRBJ2-4	CASSFGGTVLKNIQYF	TGCGCCAGCAGCTTTGGGGGGACAGTGCTAAAAAACATTCAGTACTTC
.	.	TRBV15	TRBJ1-1	CATSSRAGGGTEAFF	TGTGCCACCAGCAGCCGGGCCGGTGGCGGCACTGAAGCTTTCTTT
.	.	TRBV5-4	TRBJ2-2	CASSLDTGELFF	TGTGCCAGCAGCTTGGACACCGGGGAGCTGTTTTTT
.	few	TRBV2	TRBJ1-2	CASTIFDGYTF	TGTGCCAGCACCATATTTGATGGCTACACCTTC
.	.	TRBV6-5	TRBJ1-2	CASTSGFGGGYTF	TGTGCCAGCACCTCGGGTTTTGGGGGTGGCTACACCTTC
.	.	TRBV4-3	TRBJ2-3	CASSQDLGQLSTDTQYF	TGCGCCAGCAGCCAAGATCTGGGCCAGTTGAGCACAGATACGCAGTATTTT
.	.	TRBV28	TRBJ1-1	CASRLQNTEAFF	TGTGCCAGCAGACTCCAGAACACTGAAGCTTTCTTT
.	.	TRBV7-8	TRBJ1-4	CASSETGENEKLFF	TGTGCCAGCAGCGAGACAGGCGAAAATGAAAAACTGTTTTTT
.	.	TRBV6-5	TRBJ1-2	CASSYTGKDGYTF	TGTGCCAGCAGTTACACAGGGAAGGATGGCTACACCTTC
TRBD1	.	TRBV5-4	TRBJ1-1	CASSLGDRLGTEAFF	TGTGCCAGCAGCTTGGGGGACAGGCTAGGCACTGAAGCTTTCTTT
TRBD1	.	TRBV11-1	TRBJ1-2	CASSSYRGTYGYTF	TGTGCCAGCAGCTCATACAGGGGGACCTATGGCTACACCTTC
.	.	TRBV19	TRBJ1-1	CASLRTGNTEAFF	TGTGCCAGCCTTCGGACGGGGAACACTGAAGCTTTCTTT
.	.	TRBV7-9	TRBJ1-5	CASSPAGNQPQHF	TGTGCCAGCAGCCCTGCGGGCAATCAGCCCCAGCATTTT
.	.	TRBV30	TRBJ2-7	CAWSVGGSSYEQYF	TGTGCCTGGAGTGTTGGTGGCAGCTCCTACGAGCAGTACTTC
.	.	TRBV4-1	TRBJ1-6	CASSQRRGNSPLHF	TGCGCCAGCAGCCAAAGAAGGGGGAACTCACCCCTCCACTTT
TRBD1	.	TRBV5-8	TRBJ1-4	CASSLPKSTGGLANEKLFF	TGTGCCAGCAGCTTGCCTAAATCGACAGGGGGCTTGGCTAATGAAAAACTGTTTTTT
.	.	TRBV2	TRBJ1-3	CASSPDGARSGNTIYF	TGTGCCAGCAGCCCCGACGGGGCCAGGTCTGGAAACACCATATATTTT
.	.	TRBV2	TRBJ1-2	CASRGGGLGYGYTF	TGTGCCAGCAGGGGAGGGGGACTGGGCTATGGCTACACCTTC
TRBD1	.	TRBV5-1	TRBJ1-1	CASSLVPGQEGEAFF	TGCGCCAGCAGCTTGGTGCCAGGACAGGAGGGTGAAGCTTTCTTT
.	once	TRBV9	TRBJ2-1	CASSVDRMNEQFF	TGTGCCAGCAGCGTAGATCGTATGAATGAGCAGTTCTTC
.	.	TRBV28	TRBJ1-1	CASSPAGDTNTEAFF	TGTGCCAGCAGTCCAGCAGGGGACACGAACACTGAAGCTTTCTTT
.	.	TRBV7-3	TRBJ2-4	CASSLGDENIQYF	TGTGCCAGCAGCTTAGGCGACGAAAACATTCAGTACTTC
.	.	TRBV19	TRBJ1-5	CASSNGPRPDQPQHF	TGTGCCAGTAGTAATGGCCCCCGGCCAGATCAGCCCCAGCATTTT
TRBD2	.	TRBV18	TRBJ2-7	CASSPGTSGSYEQYF	TGTGCCAGCTCACCCGGGACTAGCGGCTCCTACGAGCAGTACTTC
.	.	TRBV5-1	TRBJ2-1	CASSPRVGGTNEQFF	TGCGCCAGCAGCCCCCGCGTCGGGGGAACAAATGAGCAGTTCTTC
TRBD1	.	TRBV5-1	TRBJ1-5	CASSLEGANQPQHF	TGCGCCAGCAGCTTGGAGGGGGCCAATCAGCCCCAGCATTTT
.	few	TRBV28	TRBJ2-7	CASSFPGTVLEQYF	TGTGCCAGCAGTTTCCCTGGGACGGTTTTGGAGCAGTACTTC